Sequencing of this T cell receptor (beta chain) was carried out in a study of blood T cell repertoires in COVID-19. About the research overall: The United States, Italy and Spain supplied acute and convalescent COVID-19 samples. Sources were T cells, B-cell-depleted T cells, or PBMCs; the material itself was cDNA or gDNA.

In the original workflow: Amplifying reference gene primers gave estimates of nucleated cell counts. Using immunoSEQ multiplex PCR, the repertoire was profiled, and TCRdb retains in-frame clones only, with some absent. That table furnishes V, J and clone size, whereas the DNA furnished D and trimming. The profile shows 250,000 to 350,000 clones, about nine tenths of them singletons. Germline-derived CDR1 and CDR2 are MDHEN and SYDVKM. The CDR3 extends over 14 amino acids. Trimming at V came to 5 bases and at J to 4 bases, leaving 8 bases not matched to a gene. This sequence joins TRBV28 and TRBJ2-7, with 7 positions matching TRBD2. The sequence was obtained from a woman between 45 and 60 years old who had recovered from COVID-19. The sequenced sample consisted of peripheral blood. The CDR3 DNA reads TGTGCCAGCAGTCCCGGACTAGTTGGTTACGAGCAGTACTTC. It is translated as CASSPGLVGYEQYF.